This TCR beta chain emerged from a study of T cell changes during pregnancy in multiple sclerosis. The CDR3 consists of 15 residues. The trim removed 1 base at V and 3 bases at J, leaving 3 bases unmatched. Germline loops: CDR1 SSHAT, CDR2 FNYEAQ (reference sequence). Measured with immunoSEQ multiplex PCR; TCRdb has only the in-frame clones, and not every one. The data contain approximately 100,000 clones, about 90% of them seen just once; the ten biggest clones take up around 1.5%. This receptor was taken from a female donor with multiple sclerosis, enrolled in a pregnancy study. The chain joins TRBV7-7 to TRBJ2-1; 7 bases match TRBD2. The sample in question was peripheral blood, obtained after pregnancy. The CDR3 DNA reads TGTGCCAGCAGCTTAGATGGGGGGGTCTACAATGAGCAGTTCTTC. It is translated as CASSLDGGVYNEQFF.